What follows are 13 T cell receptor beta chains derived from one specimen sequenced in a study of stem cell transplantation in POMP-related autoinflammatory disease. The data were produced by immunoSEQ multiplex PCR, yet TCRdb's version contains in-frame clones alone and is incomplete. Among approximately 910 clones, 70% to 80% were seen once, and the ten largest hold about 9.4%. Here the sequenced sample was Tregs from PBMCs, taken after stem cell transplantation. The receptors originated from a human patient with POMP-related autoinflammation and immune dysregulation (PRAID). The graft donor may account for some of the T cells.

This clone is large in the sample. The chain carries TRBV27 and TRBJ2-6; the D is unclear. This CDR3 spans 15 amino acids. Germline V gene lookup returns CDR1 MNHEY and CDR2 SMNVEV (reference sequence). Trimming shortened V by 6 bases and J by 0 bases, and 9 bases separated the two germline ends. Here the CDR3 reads CASRSPSSGANVLTF. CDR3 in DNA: TGTGCCAGCAGGTCTCCTAGCTCTGGGGCCAACGTCCTGACTTTC.

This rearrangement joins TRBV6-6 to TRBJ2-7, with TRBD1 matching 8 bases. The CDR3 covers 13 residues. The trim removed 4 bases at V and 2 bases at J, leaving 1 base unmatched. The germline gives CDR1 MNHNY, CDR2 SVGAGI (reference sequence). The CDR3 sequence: CASSWDRPYEQYF. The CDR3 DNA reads TGTGCCAGCAGTTGGGACAGGCCCTACGAGCAGTACTTC.

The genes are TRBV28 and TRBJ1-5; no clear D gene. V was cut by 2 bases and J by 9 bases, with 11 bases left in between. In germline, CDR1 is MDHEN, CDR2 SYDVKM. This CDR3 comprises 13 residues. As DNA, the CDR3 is TGTGCCAGCAGTTTAGGACTCCACCGGCCCCAGCATTTT. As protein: CASSLGLHRPQHF.

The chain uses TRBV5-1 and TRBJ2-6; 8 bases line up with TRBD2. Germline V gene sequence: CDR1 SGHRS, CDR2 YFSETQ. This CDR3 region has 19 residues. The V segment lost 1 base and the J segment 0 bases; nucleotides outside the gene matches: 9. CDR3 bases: TGCGCCAGCAGCTTGTTTTCGCGGGAGGTCTACTCTGGGGCCAACGTCCTGACTTTC. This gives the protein CASSLFSREVYSGANVLTF.

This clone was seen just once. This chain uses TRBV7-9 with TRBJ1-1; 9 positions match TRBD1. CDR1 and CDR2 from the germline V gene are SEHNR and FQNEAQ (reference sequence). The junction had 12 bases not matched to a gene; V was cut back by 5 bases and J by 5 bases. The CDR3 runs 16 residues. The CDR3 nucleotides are TGTGCCAGCAGCGGGATAAACAGGGGGCGCGGGACTGAAGCTTTCTTT. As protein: CASSGINRGRGTEAFF.

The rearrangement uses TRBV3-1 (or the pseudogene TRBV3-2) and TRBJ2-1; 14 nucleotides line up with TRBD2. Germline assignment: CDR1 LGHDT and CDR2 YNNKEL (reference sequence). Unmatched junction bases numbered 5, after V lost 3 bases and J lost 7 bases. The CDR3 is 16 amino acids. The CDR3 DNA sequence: TGTGCCAGCAGCCAGGGGACTAGCGGGAGACTAAATGAGCAGTTCTTC. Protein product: CASSQGTSGRLNEQFF.

As DNA, the CDR3 is TGCGCCAGCAGCCCTAGACTAGCGGGGGACACCGGGGAGCTGTTTTTT. It yields the protein CASSPRLAGDTGELFF. The gene calls are TRBV5-1 and TRBJ2-2, with 12 bases that match TRBD2. Germline loops: CDR1 SGHRS, CDR2 YFSETQ. The CDR3 is made up of 16 amino acids. V lost 4 bases and J lost 3; bases outside the gene matches: 4.

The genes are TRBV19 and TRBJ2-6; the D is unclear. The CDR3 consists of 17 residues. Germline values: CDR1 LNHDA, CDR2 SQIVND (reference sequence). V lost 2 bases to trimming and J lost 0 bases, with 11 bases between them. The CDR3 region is CASSIRALGSGANVLTF. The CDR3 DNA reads TGTGCCAGTAGTATAAGGGCGCTCGGCTCTGGGGCCAACGTCCTGACTTTC.

The CDR3 region is CASSSDSLYGYTF. CDR3 nucleotides: TGTGCCAGCAGCTCGGACAGCCTCTATGGCTACACCTTC. The chain has TRBV5-4 and TRBJ1-2, with D maybe TRBD1 (6 bases). This CDR3 comprises 13 residues. Deletions cut 3 bases from V and 4 bases from J, with 10 bases between. Germline-derived CDR1 and CDR2 are SGHNT and YYREEE (reference sequence).

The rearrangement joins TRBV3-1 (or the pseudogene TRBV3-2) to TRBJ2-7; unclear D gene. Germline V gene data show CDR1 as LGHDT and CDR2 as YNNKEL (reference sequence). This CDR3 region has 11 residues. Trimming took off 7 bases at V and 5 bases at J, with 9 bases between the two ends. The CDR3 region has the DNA TGTGCCAGCATCGTGTTAGACGAGCAGTACTTC. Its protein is CASIVLDEQYF.

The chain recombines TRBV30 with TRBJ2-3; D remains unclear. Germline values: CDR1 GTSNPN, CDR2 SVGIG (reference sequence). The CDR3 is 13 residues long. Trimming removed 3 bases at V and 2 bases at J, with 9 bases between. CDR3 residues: CAWRAETTDTQYF. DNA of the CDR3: TGTGCCTGGAGGGCGGAGACCACAGATACGCAGTATTTT.

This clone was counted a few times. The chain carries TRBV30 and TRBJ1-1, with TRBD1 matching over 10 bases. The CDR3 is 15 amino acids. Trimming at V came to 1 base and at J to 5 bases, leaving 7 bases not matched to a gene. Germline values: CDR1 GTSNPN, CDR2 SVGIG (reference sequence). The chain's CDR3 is CAWSDFDRGLTEAFF. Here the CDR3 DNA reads TGTGCCTGGAGTGACTTCGACAGGGGGCTTACTGAAGCTTTCTTT.

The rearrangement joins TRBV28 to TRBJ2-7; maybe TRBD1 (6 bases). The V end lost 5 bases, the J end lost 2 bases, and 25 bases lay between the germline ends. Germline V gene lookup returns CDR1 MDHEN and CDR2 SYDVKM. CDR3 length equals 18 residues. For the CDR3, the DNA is TGTGCCAGCAGTGCAGGCGGACAGATTATTTTTTTCACCTACGAGCAGTACTTC. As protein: CASSAGGQIIFFTYEQYF.